Listed below are T cell receptor beta chains from one sample, sequenced in a study of Tregs in tolerant kidney transplant recipients. Libraries were prepared by immunoSEQ multiplex PCR; TCRdb keeps only in-frame clonotypes and omits some of them. The data contain about 77,000 clones, under 98% of them seen just once; the ten biggest clones take up over 0.45%. The specimen was CD4+ T cells from blood, collected before the transplant. Every receptor here comes from a human donor who received a combined kidney and bone marrow transplant. CDR3s include the opening cysteine and the closing phenylalanine or tryptophan. D genes are given only for firm matches. Size values are once, few and many counts, or a class for expanded clones, and some rows have none.

>TRBV11-3|-|TRBJ2-7|once
CASSGRGPLEQYF
TGTGCCAGCAGTGGCAGGGGCCCGCTCGAGCAGTACTTC
>TRBV14|-|TRBJ1-1|-
CASSQGTENEAFF
TGTGCCAGCAGCCAAGGGACAGAAAATGAAGCTTTCTTT
>TRBV27|TRBD2|TRBJ2-3|-
CASKRLAASTDTQYF
TGTGCCAGCAAACGACTAGCGGCGAGCACAGATACGCAGTATTTT
>TRBV15|TRBD1|TRBJ2-7|-
CATSRYTGASAYEQYF
TGTGCCACCAGCAGGTATACAGGGGCGTCAGCCTACGAGCAGTACTTC
>TRBV5-1|TRBD1|TRBJ1-1|-
CASSQGQGGTPNTEAFF
TGCGCCAGCAGCCAGGGACAGGGTGGTACCCCGAACACTGAAGCTTTCTTT
>TRBV7-9|TRBD1|TRBJ1-5|-
CASSKWTGGDNQPQHF
TGTGCCAGCAGCAAGTGGACAGGGGGGGATAATCAGCCCCAGCATTTT
>TRBV10-3|-|TRBJ2-5|-
CAMSSSSPQETQYF
TGTGCCATGTCAAGCTCATCACCCCAAGAGACCCAGTACTTC
>TRBV5-1|-|TRBJ1-1|-
CASSFGGNGNTEAFF
TGCGCCAGCAGCTTTGGGGGGAATGGGAACACTGAAGCTTTCTTT
>TRBV11-3|TRBD1|TRBJ2-5|-
CASSLGQLRQETQYF
TGTGCCAGCAGCTTGGGACAGCTTCGACAAGAGACCCAGTACTTC
>TRBV21-1|-|TRBJ2-1|few
CASSKGWTSLDEQFF
TGTGCCAGCAGCAAAGGATGGACTAGTTTGGATGAGCAGTTCTTC
>TRBV30|-|TRBJ1-3|-
CAWSDPSSGFGNTIYF
TGTGCCTGGAGCGACCCATCCTCGGGATTTGGAAACACCATATATTTT
>TRBV6-4|TRBD1|TRBJ1-2|-
CARHYRGSYGYTF
TGTGCCAGGCATTACAGGGGGTCCTATGGCTACACCTTC
>TRBV5-4|TRBD1|TRBJ2-3|-
CASSLARTGTDTQYF
TGTGCCAGCAGCTTGGCAAGGACAGGGACAGATACGCAGTATTTT
>TRBV7-3|TRBD2|TRBJ2-2|once
CASSSGLADTGELFF
TGTGCCAGCAGCTCGGGACTAGCGGACACCGGGGAGCTGTTTTTT
>TRBV6-6|TRBD1|TRBJ1-2|-
CASSYSGQGASGYTF
TGTGCCAGCAGTTATTCGGGACAGGGGGCCTCAGGCTACACCTTC
>TRBV28|TRBD1|TRBJ1-6|-
CASSLRDSINSPLHF
TGTGCCAGCAGTTTAAGGGACAGCATTAATTCACCCCTCCACTTT
>TRBV12-1|-|TRBJ1-1|-
CASPTSEAFF
TGTGCCAGCCCAACATCCGAAGCTTTCTTT
>TRBV19|TRBD1|TRBJ1-2|-
CASKSGTGTDYGYTF
TGTGCCAGTAAGTCGGGGACAGGGACGGACTATGGCTACACCTTC
>TRBV7-2|-|TRBJ2-7|once
CASQLERTVFYEQYF
TGTGCCAGTCAACTGGAGAGGACAGTCTTTTACGAGCAGTACTTC
>TRBV5-1|TRBD1|TRBJ2-5|-
CASSLLGQVLETQYF
TGCGCCAGCAGCTTACTAGGACAGGTTCTGGAGACCCAGTACTTC
>TRBV11-3|-|TRBJ2-5|-
CASSLFLRAQETQYF
TGTGCCAGCAGCTTATTTCTCAGGGCCCAAGAGACCCAGTACTTC
>TRBV5-6|TRBD1|TRBJ1-6|-
CASSLDRGGSPLHF
TGTGCCAGCAGCTTGGACAGGGGCGGTTCACCCCTCCACTTT
>TRBV7-2|TRBD2|TRBJ2-7|-
CASSSGLGRAFGEQYF
TGTGCCAGCAGCTCAGGGCTCGGGAGGGCCTTCGGGGAGCAGTACTTC
>TRBV14|-|TRBJ1-5|once
CASLLTGGVQPQHF
TGTGCCAGCCTTTTAACTGGGGGCGTCCAGCCCCAGCATTTT
>TRBV21-1|-|TRBJ2-3|-
CASSKGTGRSTDTQYF
TGTGCCAGCAGCAAAGGGACAGGTCGGAGCACAGATACGCAGTATTTT
>TRBV9|-|TRBJ2-5|-
CASSAWTEATIGTQYF
TGTGCCAGCAGCGCATGGACAGAAGCCACCATCGGGACCCAGTACTTC
>TRBV6-1|-|TRBJ1-4|-
CASSLGDTNEKLFF
TGTGCCAGCAGTCTAGGTGATACTAATGAAAAACTGTTTTTT
>TRBV5-4|TRBD1|TRBJ1-2|-
CASSSGQGANYGYTF
TGTGCCAGCAGCTCTGGACAGGGGGCTAACTATGGCTACACCTTC
>TRBV4-3|-|TRBJ1-2|-
CASSLEQFYGYTF
TGCGCCAGCAGCCTTGAACAGTTCTATGGCTACACCTTC
>TRBV7-2|TRBD2|TRBJ2-5|-
CASSLVGGGAETQYF
TGTGCCAGCAGCTTAGTGGGCGGGGGGGCGGAGACCCAGTACTTC
>TRBV7-2|TRBD1|TRBJ1-3|-
CASSLLTGLDTIYF
TGTGCCAGCAGCTTACTGACAGGGTTGGACACCATATATTTT
>TRBV11-2|TRBD1|TRBJ1-2|-
CASGTRDRGLYGYTF
TGTGCCAGCGGGACCCGGGACAGGGGTCTCTATGGCTACACCTTC
>TRBV6-5|-|TRBJ1-1|-
CASSFGTGNTEAFF
TGTGCCAGCAGTTTTGGCACAGGGAACACTGAAGCTTTCTTT
>TRBV19|TRBD2|TRBJ2-2|-
CASSIPQLAPGELFF
TGTGCCAGTAGTATCCCTCAACTAGCGCCCGGGGAGCTGTTTTTT
>TRBV19|-|TRBJ2-2|-
CASSGQTNTGELFF
TGTGCCAGTAGCGGACAGACAAACACCGGGGAGCTGTTTTTT
>TRBV6-4|-|TRBJ2-7|-
CASSDQQGLTYEQYF
TGTGCCAGCAGTGATCAGCAGGGGTTGACCTACGAGCAGTACTTC
>TRBV5-1|TRBD2|TRBJ2-7|-
CASSLFPGRAAEQYF
TGCGCCAGCAGTCTATTCCCGGGGAGGGCGGCCGAGCAGTACTTC
>TRBV19|TRBD1|TRBJ1-4|-
CASRAGTGLSETLFF
TGTGCCAGTAGGGCCGGGACAGGGTTGTCTGAAACACTGTTTTTT
>TRBV10-3|TRBD1|TRBJ2-2|-
CAINDRGLGELFF
TGTGCCATCAATGACAGGGGGTTGGGGGAGCTGTTTTTT
>TRBV7-9|-|TRBJ2-1|-
CASSYRPLARNNEQFF
TGTGCCAGCAGCTATCGTCCCCTAGCGCGGAACAATGAGCAGTTCTTC
>TRBV6-5|-|TRBJ1-1|-
CASSYSMGNTEAFF
TGTGCCAGCAGTTACTCGATGGGCAACACTGAAGCTTTCTTT
>TRBV14|TRBD2|TRBJ2-7|-
CASSQGFPGLAGIPYEQYF
TGTGCCAGCAGCCAAGGCTTTCCGGGACTAGCGGGGATCCCCTACGAGCAGTACTTC
>TRBV7-9|TRBD1|TRBJ2-1|once
CASSVRTGSYNEQFF
TGTGCCAGCAGCGTACGGACAGGTTCCTACAATGAGCAGTTCTTC
>TRBV18|-|TRBJ1-1|-
CASSPPPGRNTEAFF
TGTGCCAGCTCACCACCCCCCGGGAGGAACACTGAAGCTTTCTTT
>TRBV19|TRBD1|TRBJ1-2|once
CASSIVWGQGIYGYTF
TGTGCCAGTAGTATAGTCTGGGGACAGGGGATCTATGGCTACACCTTC
>TRBV6-5|TRBD1|TRBJ1-2|-
CASTPTGNYGYTF
TGTGCCAGCACCCCGACAGGGAACTATGGCTACACCTTC
>TRBV6-1|-|TRBJ2-1|-
CASRKDRNNEQFF
TGTGCCAGCAGGAAAGACAGGAACAATGAGCAGTTCTTC
>TRBV30|TRBD2|TRBJ2-5|-
CAWRKGSGRVAETQYF
TGTGCCTGGAGGAAGGGTAGCGGGAGGGTCGCGGAGACCCAGTACTTC
>TRBV4-3|TRBD2|TRBJ2-1|-
CASSQELHGLAIYNEQFF
TGCGCCAGCAGCCAGGAGTTACACGGACTAGCGATATACAATGAGCAGTTCTTC
>TRBV4-2|-|TRBJ1-2|-
CASSPGRGPDYGYTF
TGTGCCAGCAGCCCGGGGAGGGGTCCGGACTATGGCTACACCTTC
>TRBV11-1|TRBD2|TRBJ2-3|-
CASSLVPGGRGTDTQYF
TGTGCCAGCAGCTTAGTTCCTGGCGGGAGAGGCACAGATACGCAGTATTTT
>TRBV16|-|TRBJ2-7|-
CASSFTGITPYEQYF
TGTGCCAGCAGCTTCACAGGTATTACCCCCTACGAGCAGTACTTC